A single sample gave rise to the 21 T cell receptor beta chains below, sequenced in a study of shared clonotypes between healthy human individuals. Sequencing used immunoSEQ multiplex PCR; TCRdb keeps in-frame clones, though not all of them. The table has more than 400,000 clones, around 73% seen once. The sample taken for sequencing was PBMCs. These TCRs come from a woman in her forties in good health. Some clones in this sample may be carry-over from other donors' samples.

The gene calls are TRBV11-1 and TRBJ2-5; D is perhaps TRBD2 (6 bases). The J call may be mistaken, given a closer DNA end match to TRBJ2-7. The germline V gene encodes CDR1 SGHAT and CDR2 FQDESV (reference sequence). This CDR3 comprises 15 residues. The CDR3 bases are TGTGCCAGCAGCTTAGTGGGAGGCGGCTCCTACGAGCAGTACTTC. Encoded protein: CASSLVGGGSYEQYF.

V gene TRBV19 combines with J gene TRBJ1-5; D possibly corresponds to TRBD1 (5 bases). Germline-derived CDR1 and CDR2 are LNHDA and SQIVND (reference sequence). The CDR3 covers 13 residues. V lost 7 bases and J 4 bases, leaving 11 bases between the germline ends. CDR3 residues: CASTPTANQPQHF. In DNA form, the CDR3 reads TGTGCCAGTACCCCGACAGCGAATCAGCCCCAGCATTTT.

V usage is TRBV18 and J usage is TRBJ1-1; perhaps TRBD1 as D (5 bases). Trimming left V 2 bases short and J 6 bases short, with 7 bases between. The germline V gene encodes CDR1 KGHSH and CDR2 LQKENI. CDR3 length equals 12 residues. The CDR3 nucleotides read TGTGCCAGCTCACCAGACAGCCCTGAAGCTTTCTTT. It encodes CASSPDSPEAFF.

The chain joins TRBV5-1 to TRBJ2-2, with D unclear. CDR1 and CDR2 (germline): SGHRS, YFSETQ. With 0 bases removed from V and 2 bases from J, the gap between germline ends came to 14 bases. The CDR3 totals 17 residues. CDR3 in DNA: TGCGCCAGCAGCTTGGTAGCTATCAGCAGTAACACCGGGGAGCTGTTTTTT. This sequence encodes CASSLVAISSNTGELFF.

The CDR3 DNA reads TGTGCCTGGAGTGTACTCCTACCCACAGATACGCAGTATTTT. Amino acid sequence: CAWSVLLPTDTQYF. The chain links TRBV30 to TRBJ2-3; no reliable D call. Germline V gene lookup returns CDR1 GTSNPN and CDR2 SVGIG (reference sequence). Trimming pared 0 bases from V and 2 bases from J, leaving 9 bases between. The CDR3 covers 14 residues. Full variable domain (outside the CDR3, taken from reference TRBV30 and TRBJ2-3): SQTIHQWPATLVQPVGSPLSLECTVEGTSNPNLYWYRQAAGRGLQLLFYSVGIGQISSEVPQNLSASRPQDRQFILSSKKLLLSDSGFYLCAWSVLLPTDTQYFGPGTRLTVL.

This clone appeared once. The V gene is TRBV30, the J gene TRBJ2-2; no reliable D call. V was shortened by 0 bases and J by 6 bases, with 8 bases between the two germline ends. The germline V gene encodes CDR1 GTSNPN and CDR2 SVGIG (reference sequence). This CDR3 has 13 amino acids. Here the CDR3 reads CAWSVGPAGELFF. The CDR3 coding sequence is TGTGCCTGGAGTGTAGGACCGGCCGGGGAGCTGTTTTTT. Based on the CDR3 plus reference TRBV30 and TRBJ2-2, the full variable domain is SQTIHQWPATLVQPVGSPLSLECTVEGTSNPNLYWYRQAAGRGLQLLFYSVGIGQISSEVPQNLSASRPQDRQFILSSKKLLLSDSGFYLCAWSVGPAGELFFGEGSRLTVL.

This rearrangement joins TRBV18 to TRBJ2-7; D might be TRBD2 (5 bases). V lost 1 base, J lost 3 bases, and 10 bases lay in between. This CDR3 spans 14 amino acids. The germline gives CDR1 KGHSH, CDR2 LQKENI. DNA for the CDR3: TGTGCCAGCTCACCACAGCTGGGGAGCTACGAGCAGTACTTC. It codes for CASSPQLGSYEQYF.

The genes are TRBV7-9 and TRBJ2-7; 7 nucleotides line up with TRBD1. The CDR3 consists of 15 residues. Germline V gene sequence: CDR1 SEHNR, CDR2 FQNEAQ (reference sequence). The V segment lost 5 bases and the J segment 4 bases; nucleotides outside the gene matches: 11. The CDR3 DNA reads TGTGCCAGCAGCCCCCTGGGCGGCAGGGGGTACGAGCAGTACTTC. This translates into CASSPLGGRGYEQYF. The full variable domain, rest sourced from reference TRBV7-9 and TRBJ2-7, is DTGVSQNPRHKITKRGQNVTFRCDPISEHNRLYWYRQTLGQGPEFLTYFQNEAQLEKSRLLSDRFSAERPKGSFSTLEIQRTEQGDSAMYLCASSPLGGRGYEQYFGPGTRLTVT.

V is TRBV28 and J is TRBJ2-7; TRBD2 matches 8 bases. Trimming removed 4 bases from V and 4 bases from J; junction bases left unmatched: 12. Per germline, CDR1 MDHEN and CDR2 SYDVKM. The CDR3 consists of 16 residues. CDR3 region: CASSSPGGPKRYEQYF. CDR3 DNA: TGTGCCAGCAGTTCTCCGGGAGGGCCAAAGCGATACGAGCAGTACTTC.

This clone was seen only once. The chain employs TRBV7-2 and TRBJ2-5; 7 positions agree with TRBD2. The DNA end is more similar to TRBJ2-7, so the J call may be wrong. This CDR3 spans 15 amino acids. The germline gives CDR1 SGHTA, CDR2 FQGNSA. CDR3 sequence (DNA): TGTGCCAGCAGCTTAGTTGTGGGGGAGGGCTACGAGCAGTACTTC. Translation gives CASSLVVGEGYEQYF.

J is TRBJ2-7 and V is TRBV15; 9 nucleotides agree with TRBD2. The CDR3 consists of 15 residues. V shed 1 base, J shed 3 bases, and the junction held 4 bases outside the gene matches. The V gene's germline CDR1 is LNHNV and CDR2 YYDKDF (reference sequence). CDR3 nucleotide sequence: TGTGCCACCAGCAGAGGGCTAGCGGGGAACTACGAGCAGTACTTC. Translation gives CATSRGLAGNYEQYF. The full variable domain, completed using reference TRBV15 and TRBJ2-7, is DAMVIQNPRYQVTQFGKPVTLSCSQTLNHNVMYWYQQKSSQAPKLLFHYYDKDFNNEADTPDNFQSRRPNTSFCFLDIRSPGLGDTAMYLCATSRGLAGNYEQYFGPGTRLTVT.

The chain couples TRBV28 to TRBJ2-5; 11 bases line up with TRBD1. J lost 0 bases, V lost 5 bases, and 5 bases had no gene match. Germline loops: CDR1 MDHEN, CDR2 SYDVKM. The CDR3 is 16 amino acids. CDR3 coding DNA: TGTGCCAGCAGTACCCCGGGACAGGGGGACCAAGAGACCCAGTACTTC. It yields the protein CASSTPGQGDQETQYF. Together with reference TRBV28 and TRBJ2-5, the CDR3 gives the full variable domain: DVKVTQSSRYLVKRTGEKVFLECVQDMDHENMFWYRQDPGLGLRLIYFSYDVKMKEKGDIPEGYSVSREKKERFSLILESASTNQTSMYLCASSTPGQGDQETQYFGPGTRLLVL.

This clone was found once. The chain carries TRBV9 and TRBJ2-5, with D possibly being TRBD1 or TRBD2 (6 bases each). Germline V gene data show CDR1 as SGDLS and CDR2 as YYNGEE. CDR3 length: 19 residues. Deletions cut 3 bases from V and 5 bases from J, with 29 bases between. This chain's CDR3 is CASSGLSHSGGGRGETQYF. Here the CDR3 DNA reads TGTGCCAGCAGCGGACTCTCGCATAGCGGAGGGGGGCGAGGGGAGACCCAGTACTTC.

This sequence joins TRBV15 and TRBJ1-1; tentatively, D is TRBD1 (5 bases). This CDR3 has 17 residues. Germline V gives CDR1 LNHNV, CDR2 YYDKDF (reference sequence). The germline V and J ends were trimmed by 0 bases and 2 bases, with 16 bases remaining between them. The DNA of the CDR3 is TGTGCCACCAGCAGAGACCATGCAGGGTACCCCAACACTGAAGCTTTCTTT. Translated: CATSRDHAGYPNTEAFF. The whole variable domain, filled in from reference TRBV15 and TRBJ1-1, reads DAMVIQNPRYQVTQFGKPVTLSCSQTLNHNVMYWYQQKSSQAPKLLFHYYDKDFNNEADTPDNFQSRRPNTSFCFLDIRSPGLGDTAMYLCATSRDHAGYPNTEAFFGQGTRLTVV.

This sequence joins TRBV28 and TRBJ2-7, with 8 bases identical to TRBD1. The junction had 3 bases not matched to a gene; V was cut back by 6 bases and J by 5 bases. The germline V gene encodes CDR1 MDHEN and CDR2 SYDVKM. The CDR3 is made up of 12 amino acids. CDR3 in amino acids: CASREQGDEQYF. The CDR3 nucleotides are TGTGCCAGCAGGGAACAGGGGGACGAGCAGTACTTC.

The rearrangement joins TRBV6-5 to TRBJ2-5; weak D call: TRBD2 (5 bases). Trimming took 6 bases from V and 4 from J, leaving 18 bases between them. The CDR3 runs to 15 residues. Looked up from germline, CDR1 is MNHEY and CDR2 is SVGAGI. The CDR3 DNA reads TGTGCCAGCAGCCCTCTGACGACCGCGGGAGAGACCCAGTACTTC. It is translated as CASSPLTTAGETQYF.

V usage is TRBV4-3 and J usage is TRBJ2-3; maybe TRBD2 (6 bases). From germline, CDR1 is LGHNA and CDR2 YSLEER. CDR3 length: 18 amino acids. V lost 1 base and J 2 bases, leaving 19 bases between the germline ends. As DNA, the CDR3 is TGCGCCAGCAGCCAAGTGGCCCAAGTGGGAGGACTCACAGATACGCAGTATTTT. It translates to CASSQVAQVGGLTDTQYF.

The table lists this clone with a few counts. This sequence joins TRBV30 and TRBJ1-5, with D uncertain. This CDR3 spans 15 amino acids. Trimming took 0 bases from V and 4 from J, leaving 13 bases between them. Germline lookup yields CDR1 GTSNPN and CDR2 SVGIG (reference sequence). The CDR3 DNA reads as TGTGCCTGGAGTGTACTGCCAGATACTAATCAGCCCCAGCATTTT. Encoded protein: CAWSVLPDTNQPQHF.

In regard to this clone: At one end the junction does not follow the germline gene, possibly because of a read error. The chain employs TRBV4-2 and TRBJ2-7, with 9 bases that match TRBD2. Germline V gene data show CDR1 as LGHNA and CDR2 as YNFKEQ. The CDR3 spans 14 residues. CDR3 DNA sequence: TGTGCCAGCAGCCAAAAGCGGGAGGTGTACGAGCGGTACTTC. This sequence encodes CASSQKREVYERYF.

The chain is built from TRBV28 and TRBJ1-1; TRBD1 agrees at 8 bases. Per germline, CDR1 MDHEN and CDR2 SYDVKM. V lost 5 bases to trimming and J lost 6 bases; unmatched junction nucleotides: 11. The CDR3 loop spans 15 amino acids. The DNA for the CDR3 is TGTGCCAGCAGTCCCCCCGACAGGGGTTCTTCTGAAGCTTTCTTT. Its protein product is CASSPPDRGSSEAFF.

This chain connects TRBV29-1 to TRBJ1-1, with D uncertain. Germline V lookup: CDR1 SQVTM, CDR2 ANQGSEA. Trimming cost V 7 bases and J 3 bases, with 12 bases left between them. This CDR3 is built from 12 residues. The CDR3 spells CSDFGMHTEAFF. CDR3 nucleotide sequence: TGCAGCGATTTCGGGATGCACACTGAAGCTTTCTTT.